The rows below give T cell receptor beta chains drawn from one sample of a study of shared clonotypes between healthy human individuals. Produced via immunoSEQ multiplex PCR; TCRdb's table is partial and in-frame only. The table records 550,000 to 850,000 clones, 74% of them present only once. Sequenced: memory CD4+ T cells sorted from blood. Receptors were obtained from a young woman in good health. Both conserved end residues are part of each CDR3. A D gene is named only where the DNA matches it firmly. Some rows have no size entry. The others give once, few or many, or a class for an expanded clone.

D,size,J,V,CDR3,DNA
.,few,TRBJ1-5,TRBV10-3,CAIGRNPNQPQHF,TGTGCCATCGGACGGAACCCTAATCAGCCCCAGCATTTT
TRBD1,.,TRBJ2-7,TRBV5-8,CASSRRQGASYEQYF,TGTGCCAGCTCACGAAGACAGGGGGCCAGCTACGAGCAGTACTTC
TRBD1,.,TRBJ1-4,TRBV27,CASSYIGTGGEKLFF,TGTGCCAGCAGTTACATCGGGACAGGAGGCGAAAAACTGTTTTTT
TRBD1,many,TRBJ2-5,TRBV11-2,CASSFQGQGVGETQYF,TGTGCCAGCAGCTTCCAGGGGCAGGGGGTGGGAGAGACCCAGTACTTC
TRBD2,.,TRBJ2-2,TRBV28,CARPVSGGSGLMTGELFF,TGTGCCAGGCCCGTGTCGGGGGGTTCGGGCCTGATGACCGGGGAGCTGTTTTTT
.,.,TRBJ2-4,TRBV11-2,CASSIRTGIEYF,TGTGCCAGCAGCATCCGGACGGGGATCGAGTACTTC
.,few,TRBJ2-7,TRBV18,CASSPGVSRLVAQYF,TGTGCCAGCTCACCAGGGGTTTCAAGGCTCGTTGCGCAGTACTTC
TRBD1,.,TRBJ1-1,TRBV10-2,CASSRQGSTEAFF,TGCGCCAGCAGCCGACAGGGCAGTACTGAAGCTTTCTTT
TRBD1,.,TRBJ1-2,TRBV28,CASSIGQGYGYTF,TGTGCCAGCAGTATCGGACAGGGCTATGGCTACACCTTC
.,.,TRBJ2-6,TRBV2,CASSRGTNSGANVLTF,TGTGCCAGCAGCCGCGGGACCAACTCTGGGGCCAACGTCCTGACTTTC
.,few,TRBJ1-3,TRBV6-5,CASSLSTATGNTIYF,TGTGCCAGCAGTCTTTCCACCGCCACTGGAAACACCATATATTTT
.,few,TRBJ2-1,TRBV15,CATSRGRDALSNEQFF,TGTGCCACCAGCAGAGGGCGGGACGCCTTGAGCAATGAGCAGTTCTTC
.,.,TRBJ2-3,TRBV11-1,CASSYTLGNSPDTQYF,TGTGCCAGCAGCTATACTCTAGGTAATTCCCCGGATACGCAGTATTTT
TRBD1,.,TRBJ2-6,TRBV27,CAGIRQGPGANVLTF,TGTGCCGGCATACGACAGGGACCTGGGGCCAACGTCCTGACTTTC
TRBD2,.,TRBJ2-1,TRBV5-4,CASSFNTGTSGFNEQFF,TGTGCCAGCAGCTTCAACACCGGGACTAGCGGTTTCAATGAGCAGTTCTTC
TRBD1,.,TRBJ2-7,TRBV27,CASRQPGTGANEQYF,TGTGCCAGCAGACAACCGGGGACAGGGGCAAATGAGCAGTACTTC